The sequence of this T cell receptor (beta chain) was determined in a study of cytomegalovirus exposure and HLA in healthy donors. Looking at the study overall: From 150 million to 200 million T cells, an earlier analysis saw approximately 110 million unique TCR beta sequences. Overall study findings and caveats: Looking again later, the authors saw that most CMV-associated TCR beta chains seemed HLA-restricted.

About this clone: The antigen is undetermined.

The PCR employed 60 Vbeta primers together with 13 Jbeta primers. TCRdb's table, derived via immunoSEQ multiplex PCR, lists solely in-frame clones and lacks some. In the table there are around 190,000 clones, roughly 9.5% of which are singletons. Germline V CDR1 and CDR2: LGHNA, YNFKEQ. V lost 3 bases and J lost 5; bases outside the gene matches: 5. CDR3 length: 16 amino acids. V gene TRBV4-2 combines with J gene TRBJ2-5; 14 bases are a match to TRBD2. The TCR originated in a woman aged 25 to 45 in good health and CMV-seropositive. Specimen: PBMCs. The CDR3: CASSQAGTSGSETQYF. The CDR3 bases are TGTGCCAGCAGCCAGGCTGGGACTAGCGGGAGCGAGACCCAGTACTTC.